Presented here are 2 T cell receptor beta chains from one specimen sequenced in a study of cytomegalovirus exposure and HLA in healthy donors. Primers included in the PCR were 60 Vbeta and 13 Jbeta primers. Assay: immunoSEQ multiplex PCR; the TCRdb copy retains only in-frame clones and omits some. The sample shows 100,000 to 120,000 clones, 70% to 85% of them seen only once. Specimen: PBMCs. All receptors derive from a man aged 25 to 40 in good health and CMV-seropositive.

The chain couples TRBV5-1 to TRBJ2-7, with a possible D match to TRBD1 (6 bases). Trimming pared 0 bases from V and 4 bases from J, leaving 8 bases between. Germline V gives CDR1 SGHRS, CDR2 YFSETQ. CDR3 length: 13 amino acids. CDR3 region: CASSLAGQYEQYF. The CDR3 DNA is TGCGCCAGCAGCTTGGCCGGACAGTACGAGCAGTACTTC.

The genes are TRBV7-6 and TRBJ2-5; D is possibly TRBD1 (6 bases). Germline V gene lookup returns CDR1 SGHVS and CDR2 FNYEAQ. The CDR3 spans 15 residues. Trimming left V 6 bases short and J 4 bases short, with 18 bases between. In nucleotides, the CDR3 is TGTGCCAGCAGACTCAGGGGACCCTCGGGAGAGACCCAGTACTTC. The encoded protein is CASRLRGPSGETQYF. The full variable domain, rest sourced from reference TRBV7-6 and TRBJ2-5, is GAGVSQSPRYKVTKRGQDVALRCDPISGHVSLYWYRQALGQGPEFLTYFNYEAQQDKSGLPNDRFSAERPEGSISTLTIQRTEQRDSAMYRCASRLRGPSGETQYFGPGTRLLVL.